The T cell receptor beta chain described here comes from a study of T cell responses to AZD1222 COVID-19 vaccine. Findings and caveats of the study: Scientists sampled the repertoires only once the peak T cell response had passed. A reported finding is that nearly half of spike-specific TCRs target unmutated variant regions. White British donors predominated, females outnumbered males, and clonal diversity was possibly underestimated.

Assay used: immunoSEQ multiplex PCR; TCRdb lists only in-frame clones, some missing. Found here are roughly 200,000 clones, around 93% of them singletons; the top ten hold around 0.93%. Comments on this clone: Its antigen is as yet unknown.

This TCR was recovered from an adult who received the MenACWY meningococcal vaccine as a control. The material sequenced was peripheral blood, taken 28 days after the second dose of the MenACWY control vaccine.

For the CDR3, the DNA is TGTGCCTGGAGTGGCCAGAATCAGCCCCAGCATTTT. This gives the protein CAWSGQNQPQHF. The chain is built from TRBV30 and TRBJ1-5; no clear D. V was trimmed by 1 base and J by 4 bases, leaving 5 bases between them. CDR1 and CDR2 (germline): GTSNPN, SVGIG (reference sequence). The CDR3 spans 12 residues.